The T cell receptor beta chain described here comes from a study of glioma-infiltrating T cells after dendritic cell vaccination. The wider study: Between about 2002 and 2013, patients got autologous tumor lysate-pulsed dendritic cell vaccines. Dendritic cells derived from monocytes and pulsed with autologous tumor lysate formed the vaccine. Study observations and caveats: Higher pretreatment TIL content predicted longer progression-free time and survival.

The time point: after dendritic cell vaccination, including at tumor progression/relapse. The CDR3 runs to 15 residues. In germline, CDR1 is WSHSY, CDR2 SAAADI. V lost 6 bases and J lost 5; bases outside the gene matches: 4. Sequencing was performed with immunoSEQ multiplex PCR; in TCRdb, only in-frame clones are kept and a portion is missing. Among roughly 100,000 clones, 90% were seen once, and the ten largest hold more than 2.5%. Worth noting for this clone: Its cognate antigen is unknown.

The chain is built from TRBV10-2 and TRBJ2-7; 16 bases are shared with TRBD2. Material: blood, obtained after dendritic cell vaccination. The receptor's source is a human donor with glioblastoma. The CDR3 is CASRPGLAGGNEQYF. The CDR3 region has the DNA TGCGCCAGCAGACCGGGACTAGCGGGAGGGAACGAGCAGTACTTC.